Listed below are T cell receptor beta chains from one sample, sequenced in a study of T cells in Graves' hyperthyroidism and ophthalmopathy. Using its own MiXCR run on the multiplex PCR reads, TCRdb lists one record per CDR3 protein. The sample lists almost 600,000 distinct CDR3 sequences, 46% occurring once. The sample was peripheral blood or thyroid tissue (not recorded which). The source is a woman aged 18 to 35 with Graves' hyperthyroidism. Both conserved end residues are part of each CDR3. The D gene is left open where the match is weak. Clone size, where shown, is once, few, many, or a class for clones that have expanded.

size: many
J: TRBJ1-2
D: -
V: TRBV20-1
CDR3: CSAAGNQHGYTF
DNA: TGCAGTGCTGCCGGTAACCAGCATGGCTACACCTTC

size: few
J: TRBJ2-7
D: TRBD2
V: TRBV20-1
CDR3: CSAWTSGISEQYF
DNA: TGCAGTGCATGGACTAGCGGGATTAGTGAGCAGTACTTC

size: -
J: TRBJ2-5
D: -
V: TRBV20-1
CDR3: CSAQGSGDWETQYF
DNA: TGCAGTGCACAGGGATCAGGGGACTGGGAGACCCAGTACTTC

size: many
J: TRBJ1-2
D: -
V: TRBV7-8
CDR3: CASSSGGNYGYTF
DNA: TGTGCCAGCAGCTCGGGGGGCAACTATGGCTACACCTTC

size: few
J: TRBJ2-2
D: -
V: TRBV7-3
CDR3: CASSNSPRVGTGELFF
DNA: TGTGCCAGCAGCAACTCCCCCAGGGTGGGCACCGGGGAGCTGTTTTTT

size: many
J: TRBJ2-2
D: TRBD2
V: TRBV9
CDR3: CASSVGLAGVSGGELFF
DNA: TGTGCCAGCAGCGTTGGACTAGCGGGAGTGTCCGGCGGGGAGCTGTTTTTT

size: many
J: TRBJ1-3
D: -
V: TRBV5-4
CDR3: CASSFGDHSGNTIYF
DNA: TGTGCCAGCAGCTTTGGGGACCACTCTGGAAACACCATATATTTT

size: many
J: TRBJ2-2
D: -
V: TRBV27
CDR3: CASRQGVELFF
DNA: TGTGCCAGCAGACAGGGAGTCGAGCTGTTTTTT

size: -
J: TRBJ2-1
D: TRBD2
V: TRBV10-3
CDR3: CAISAGAAYNEQFF
DNA: TGTGCCATCAGCGCGGGAGCAGCCTACAATGAGCAGTTCTTC

size: few
J: TRBJ2-7
D: TRBD1
V: TRBV24-1
CDR3: CATSDFDRGQGTHEQYF
DNA: TGTGCCACCAGTGATTTTGACCGGGGACAGGGGACCCACGAGCAGTACTTC

size: -
J: TRBJ2-5
D: -
V: TRBV11-2
CDR3: CASSLDGAYQETQYF
DNA: TGTGCCAGCAGCTTAGATGGGGCTTACCAAGAGACCCAGTACTTC

size: -
J: TRBJ2-5
D: TRBD1
V: TRBV2
CDR3: CASSPLNRDSRGQETQYF
DNA: TGTGCCAGCAGCCCTTTGAACCGGGACAGTAGAGGCCAAGAGACCCAGTACTTC

size: few
J: TRBJ2-7
D: -
V: TRBV7-6
CDR3: CASSLAEIDYEQYF
DNA: TGTGCCAGCAGCTTAGCGGAAATCGATTACGAGCAGTACTTC

size: -
J: TRBJ2-2
D: -
V: TRBV9
CDR3: CASSVGRTGELLF
DNA: TGTGCCAGCAGCGTAGGGCGCACCGGGGAGCTGCTTTTT

size: many
J: TRBJ1-2
D: TRBD1
V: TRBV7-8
CDR3: CASSLRDRSYGYTF
DNA: TGTGCCAGCAGCCTTCGGGACAGATCATATGGCTACACCTTC

size: -
J: TRBJ2-7
D: -
V: TRBV10-1
CDR3: CASSEGTSVREQYF
DNA: TGCGCCAGCTCAGAAGGGACAAGCGTCCGCGAGCAGTACTTC

size: many
J: TRBJ1-1
D: -
V: TRBV12-3/TRBV12-4
CDR3: CASSSPRGRNTEAFF
DNA: TGTGCCAGCAGTTCCCCGCGGGGCAGGAACACTGAAGCTTTCTTT

size: once
J: TRBJ2-2
D: TRBD1
V: TRBV20-1
CDR3: CSARSPGQGTTGELFF
DNA: TGCAGTGCTAGGTCCCCGGGACAGGGGACCACCGGGGAGCTGTTTTTT

size: many
J: TRBJ1-1
D: -
V: TRBV20-1
CDR3: CSARRGEVRTEAFF
DNA: TGCAGTGCTAGGCGTGGGGAGGTCAGGACTGAAGCTTTCTTT

size: once
J: TRBJ1-1
D: -
V: TRBV12-3/TRBV12-4
CDR3: CASSLASGTDKLNTEAFF
DNA: TGTGCCAGCAGTTTAGCGTCTGGGACGGACAAATTGAACACTGAAGCTTTCTTT

size: few
J: TRBJ2-7
D: -
V: TRBV15
CDR3: CATSRDLAVSEQYF
DNA: TGTGCCACCAGCAGAGATTTGGCCGTCAGCGAGCAGTACTTC

size: many
J: TRBJ1-3
D: -
V: TRBV19
CDR3: CASSIQRSYSGNTIYF
DNA: TGTGCCAGTAGTATCCAGCGGTCATACTCTGGAAACACCATATATTTT

size: many
J: TRBJ1-1
D: -
V: TRBV7-9
CDR3: CASSSPAPTEAFF
DNA: TGTGCCAGCAGCTCCCCGGCCCCCACTGAAGCTTTCTTT

size: -
J: TRBJ2-7
D: -
V: TRBV27
CDR3: CASSFRDSRTYEQYF
DNA: TGTGCCAGCAGTTTTCGGGACTCCCGAACCTACGAGCAGTACTTC

size: many
J: TRBJ1-5
D: -
V: TRBV10-3
CDR3: CAVRGPGNQPQHF
DNA: TGTGCCGTCAGAGGGCCAGGCAATCAGCCCCAGCATTTT

size: -
J: TRBJ2-1
D: TRBD2
V: TRBV24-1
CDR3: CATSEPRGSGNDEQFF
DNA: TGTGCCACCAGTGAACCCCGTGGTAGCGGGAACGATGAGCAGTTCTTC

size: -
J: TRBJ2-1
D: TRBD2
V: TRBV5-1
CDR3: CASSLATSALNEQFF
DNA: TGCGCCAGCAGCTTGGCGACTAGCGCCCTCAATGAGCAGTTCTTC

size: many
J: TRBJ2-5
D: -
V: TRBV11-3
CDR3: CASSLVRGRRVTQYF
DNA: TGTGCCAGCAGCTTAGTCAGAGGGAGAAGGGTGACCCAGTACTTC

size: many
J: TRBJ1-5
D: -
V: TRBV20-1
CDR3: CSAKRTGNQPQHF
DNA: TGCAGTGCTAAACGGACGGGAAATCAGCCCCAGCATTTT

size: -
J: TRBJ2-6
D: TRBD1
V: TRBV13
CDR3: CASSPSGTAGANVLTF
DNA: TGTGCCAGCAGCCCCTCCGGGACAGCTGGGGCCAACGTCCTGACTTTC

size: -
J: TRBJ1-4
D: TRBD1
V: TRBV12-3/TRBV12-4
CDR3: CASSPGQFNEKLFF
DNA: TGTGCCAGCAGTCCGGGACAGTTTAATGAAAAACTGTTTTTT

size: many
J: TRBJ1-1
D: -
V: TRBV18
CDR3: CASSPSQGSEAFF
DNA: TGTGCCAGCTCACCCTCCCAGGGATCTGAAGCTTTCTTT

size: -
J: TRBJ2-6
D: -
V: TRBV20-1
CDR3: CSAREPPRGAYGANVLTF
DNA: TGCAGTGCTAGAGAACCTCCCAGGGGCGCTTATGGGGCCAACGTCCTGACTTTC

size: many
J: TRBJ1-1
D: -
V: TRBV11-3
CDR3: CASSLDLAGGASHTEAFF
DNA: TGTGCCAGCAGCTTAGATCTAGCGGGGGGCGCGTCTCACACTGAAGCTTTCTTT

size: -
J: TRBJ2-5
D: -
V: TRBV29-1
CDR3: CSQSTGSDETQYF
DNA: TGCAGCCAGTCCACAGGTAGTGATGAGACCCAGTACTTC

size: many
J: TRBJ2-2
D: TRBD2
V: TRBV2
CDR3: CASKDGIGTSGTGELFF
DNA: TGTGCCAGCAAAGACGGAATCGGGACTAGTGGTACCGGGGAGCTGTTTTTT

size: few
J: TRBJ2-2
D: TRBD1
V: TRBV18
CDR3: CASSPLQGAGELFF
DNA: TGTGCCAGCTCACCACTTCAGGGGGCCGGGGAGCTGTTTTTT

size: many
J: TRBJ1-2
D: -
V: TRBV5-1
CDR3: CASSLEGTNGYTF
DNA: TGCGCCAGCAGCTTGGAAGGCACCAATGGCTACACCTTC

size: many
J: TRBJ2-5
D: -
V: TRBV7-9
CDR3: CASSITTGTDQETQYF
DNA: TGTGCCAGCAGCATTACAACAGGGACGGATCAAGAGACCCAGTACTTC

size: many
J: TRBJ1-2
D: TRBD1
V: TRBV6-6
CDR3: CASSSGQEFFYGYTF
DNA: TGTGCCAGCAGTTCAGGACAGGAATTCTTCTATGGCTACACCTTC

size: -
J: TRBJ2-7
D: -
V: TRBV10-2
CDR3: CASSDGYDSYEQYF
DNA: TGCGCCAGCAGTGACGGTTACGACTCCTACGAGCAGTACTTC

size: -
J: TRBJ1-5
D: -
V: TRBV12-3/TRBV12-4
CDR3: CASSFGRHSNQPQHF
DNA: TGTGCCAGCAGTTTCGGGCGGCATAGCAATCAGCCCCAGCATTTT

size: -
J: TRBJ2-6
D: -
V: TRBV7-9
CDR3: CASSSPTLFRGSGANVLTF
DNA: TGTGCCAGCAGCTCACCTACGTTGTTCCGGGGCTCTGGGGCCAACGTCCTGACTTTC

size: -
J: TRBJ1-4
D: -
V: TRBV6-1
CDR3: CAISREGDEKLLF
DNA: TGTGCCATAAGTCGGGAAGGGGATGAAAAACTGCTTTTT

size: -
J: TRBJ1-1
D: -
V: TRBV30
CDR3: CAWTPPGHQNTEAFF
DNA: TGTGCCTGGACGCCCCCGGGACACCAGAACACTGAAGCTTTCTTT

size: -
J: TRBJ2-1
D: -
V: TRBV24-1
CDR3: CATSDSSTGNNEQFF
DNA: TGTGCCACCAGTGATTCGTCTACAGGGAACAATGAACAGTTCTTC

size: -
J: TRBJ1-1
D: -
V: TRBV5-1
CDR3: CASSAQRDANTEAFF
DNA: TGCGCCAGCAGCGCCCAGAGGGACGCGAACACTGAAGCTTTCTTT

size: many
J: TRBJ2-2
D: TRBD1
V: TRBV5-6
CDR3: CASRRDSGAGELFF
DNA: TGTGCCAGCAGACGGGACAGTGGGGCCGGGGAGCTGTTTTTT